This entry features one TCR beta chain sequence. Its target is not known. The germline gives CDR1 LGHNA, CDR2 YNFKEQ. This CDR3 is built from 16 residues. The V segment lost 0 bases and the J segment 5 bases; nucleotides outside the gene matches: 5. These data belong to a study of identical twins. TCRdb analysed the 5' RACE reads with MiXCR anew, one entry per CDR3 protein. The sample has about 1.7 million distinct CDR3 sequences; under 35% are singletons. Healthy Caucasians supplied all donations. General study findings and limits: These conclusions were based on statistical analysis (cross-sectional, not following the same donors).

The receptor comes from a newborn girl in good health. Sequencing was carried out using cord blood. This rearrangement joins TRBV4-2 to TRBJ2-2, with 8 bases lining up with TRBD2. CDR3 in amino acids: CASSQDSRGGTGELFF. CDR3 in DNA: TGTGCCAGCAGCCAAGATAGCCGGGGGGGGACCGGGGAGCTGTTTTTT.